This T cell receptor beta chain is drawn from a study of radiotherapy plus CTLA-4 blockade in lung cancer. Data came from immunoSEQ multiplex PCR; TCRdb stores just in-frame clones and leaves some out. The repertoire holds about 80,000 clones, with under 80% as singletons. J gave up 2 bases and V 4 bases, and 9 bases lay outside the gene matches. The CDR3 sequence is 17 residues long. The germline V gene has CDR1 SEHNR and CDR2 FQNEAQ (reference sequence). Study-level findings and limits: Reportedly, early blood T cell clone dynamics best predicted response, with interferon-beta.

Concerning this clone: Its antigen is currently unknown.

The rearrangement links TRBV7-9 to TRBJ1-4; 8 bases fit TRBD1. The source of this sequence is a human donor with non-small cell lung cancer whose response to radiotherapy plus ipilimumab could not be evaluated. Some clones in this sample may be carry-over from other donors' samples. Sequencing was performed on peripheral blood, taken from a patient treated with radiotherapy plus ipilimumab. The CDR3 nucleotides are TGTGCCAGCAGCTCCAGGGGGCTGGTAGGGACTAATGAAAAACTGTTTTTT. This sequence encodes CASSSRGLVGTNEKLFF.